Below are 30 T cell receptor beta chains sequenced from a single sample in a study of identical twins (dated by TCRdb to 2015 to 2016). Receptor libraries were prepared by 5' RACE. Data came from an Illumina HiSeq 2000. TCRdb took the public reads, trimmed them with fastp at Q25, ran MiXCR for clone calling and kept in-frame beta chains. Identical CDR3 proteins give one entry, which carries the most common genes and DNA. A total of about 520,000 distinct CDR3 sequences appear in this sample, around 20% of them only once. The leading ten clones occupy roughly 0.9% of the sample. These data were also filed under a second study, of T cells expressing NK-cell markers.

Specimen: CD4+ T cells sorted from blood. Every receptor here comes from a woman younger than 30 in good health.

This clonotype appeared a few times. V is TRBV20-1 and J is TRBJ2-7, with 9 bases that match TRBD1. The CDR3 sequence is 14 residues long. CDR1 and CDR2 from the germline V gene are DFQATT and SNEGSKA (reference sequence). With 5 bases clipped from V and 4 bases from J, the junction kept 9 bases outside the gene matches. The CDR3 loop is CSAHATGGLYEQYF. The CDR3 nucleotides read TGCAGTGCTCACGCGACAGGGGGTCTGTACGAGCAGTACTTC.

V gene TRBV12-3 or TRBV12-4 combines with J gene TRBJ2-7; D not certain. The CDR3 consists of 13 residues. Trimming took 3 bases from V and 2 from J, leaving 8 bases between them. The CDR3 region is CASSLVETYEQYF. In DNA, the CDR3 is TGTGCCAGCAGTTTGGTGGAAACCTACGAGCAGTACTTC.

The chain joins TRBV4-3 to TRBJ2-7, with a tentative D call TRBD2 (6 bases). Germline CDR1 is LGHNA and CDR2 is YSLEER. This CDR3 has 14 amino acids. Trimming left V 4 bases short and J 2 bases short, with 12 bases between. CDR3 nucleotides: TGCGCCAGCAGCCCGGGACTCCTGACCTACGAGCAGTACTTC. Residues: CASSPGLLTYEQYF.

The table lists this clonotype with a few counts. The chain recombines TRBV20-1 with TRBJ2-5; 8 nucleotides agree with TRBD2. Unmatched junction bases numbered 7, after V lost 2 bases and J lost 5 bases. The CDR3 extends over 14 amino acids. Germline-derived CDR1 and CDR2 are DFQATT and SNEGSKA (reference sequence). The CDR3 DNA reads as TGCAGTGCTAGACTCGCGGGAGGTTGGGAGACCCAGTACTTC. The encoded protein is CSARLAGGWETQYF.

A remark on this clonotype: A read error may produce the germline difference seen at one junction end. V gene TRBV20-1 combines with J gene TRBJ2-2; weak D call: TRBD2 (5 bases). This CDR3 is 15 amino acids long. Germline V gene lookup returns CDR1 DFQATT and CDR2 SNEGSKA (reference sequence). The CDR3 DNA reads TGCAGCGCTAGTGAGCGGATCAAGAACACCGGGGAGCTGTTTTTT. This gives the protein CSASERIKNTGELFF.

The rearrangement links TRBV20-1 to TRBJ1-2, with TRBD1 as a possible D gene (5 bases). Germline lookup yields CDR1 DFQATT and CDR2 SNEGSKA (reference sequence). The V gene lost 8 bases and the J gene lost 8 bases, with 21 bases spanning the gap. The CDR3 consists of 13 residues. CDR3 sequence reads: CSTQQLGLAGYTF. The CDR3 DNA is TGCAGTACCCAACAGTTGGGACTTGCCGGCTACACCTTC.

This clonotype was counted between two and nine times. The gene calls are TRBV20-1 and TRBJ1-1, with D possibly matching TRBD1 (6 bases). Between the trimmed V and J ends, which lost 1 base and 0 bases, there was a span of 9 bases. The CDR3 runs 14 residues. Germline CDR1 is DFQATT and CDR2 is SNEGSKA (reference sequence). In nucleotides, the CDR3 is TGCAGTGCTAGAGGGGACACCTTGAACACTGAAGCTTTCTTT. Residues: CSARGDTLNTEAFF.

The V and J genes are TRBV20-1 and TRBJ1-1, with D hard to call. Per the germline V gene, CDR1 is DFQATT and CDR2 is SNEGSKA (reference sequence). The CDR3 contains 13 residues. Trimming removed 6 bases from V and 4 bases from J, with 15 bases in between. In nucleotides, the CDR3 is TGCAGTGCCTATCTCGGGGAGAGCACTGAAGCTTTCTTT. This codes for CSAYLGESTEAFF.

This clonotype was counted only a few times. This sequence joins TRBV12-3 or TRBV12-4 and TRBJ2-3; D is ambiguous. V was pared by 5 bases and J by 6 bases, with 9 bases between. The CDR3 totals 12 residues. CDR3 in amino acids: CASSPPADTQYF. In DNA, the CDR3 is TGTGCCAGCAGTCCCCCCGCCGATACGCAGTATTTT.

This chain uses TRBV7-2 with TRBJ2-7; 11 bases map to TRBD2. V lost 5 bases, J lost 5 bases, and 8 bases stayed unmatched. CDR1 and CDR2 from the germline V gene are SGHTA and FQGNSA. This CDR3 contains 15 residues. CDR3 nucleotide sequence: TGTGCCAGCAGCCCGGGACTAGCGGCTCTAAACGAGCAGTACTTC. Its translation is CASSPGLAALNEQYF. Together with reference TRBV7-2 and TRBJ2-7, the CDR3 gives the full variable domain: GAGVSQSPSNKVTEKGKDVELRCDPISGHTALYWYRQSLGQGLEFLIYFQGNSAPDKSGLPSDRFSAERTGGSVSTLTIQRTQQEDSAVYLCASSPGLAALNEQYFGPGTRLTVT.

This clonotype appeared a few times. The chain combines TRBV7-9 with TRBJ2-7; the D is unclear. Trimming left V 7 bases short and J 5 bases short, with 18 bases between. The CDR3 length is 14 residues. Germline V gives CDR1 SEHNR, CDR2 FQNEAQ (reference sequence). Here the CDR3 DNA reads TGTGCCAGCACCGCGACGGTCTTCATCAACGAGCAGTACTTC. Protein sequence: CASTATVFINEQYF.

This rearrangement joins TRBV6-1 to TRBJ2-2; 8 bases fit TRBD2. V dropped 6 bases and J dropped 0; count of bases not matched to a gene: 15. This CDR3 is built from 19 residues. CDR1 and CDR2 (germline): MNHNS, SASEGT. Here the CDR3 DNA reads TGTGCCAGCAGCTTTTCGGGGTTTGGTAGCGGGACGAACACCGGGGAGCTGTTTTTT. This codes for CASSFSGFGSGTNTGELFF.

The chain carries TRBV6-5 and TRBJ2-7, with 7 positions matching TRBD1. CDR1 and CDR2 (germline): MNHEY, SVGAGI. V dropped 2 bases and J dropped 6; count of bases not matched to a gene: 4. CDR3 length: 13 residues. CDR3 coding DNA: TGTGCCAGCAGTTACGACAGGGAGCTCGAGCAGTACTTC. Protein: CASSYDRELEQYF.

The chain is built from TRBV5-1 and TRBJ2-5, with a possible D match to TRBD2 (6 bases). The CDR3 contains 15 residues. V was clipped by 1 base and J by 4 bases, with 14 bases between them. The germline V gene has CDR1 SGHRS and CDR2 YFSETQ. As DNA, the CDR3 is TGCGCCAGCAGCTTGTTCACGGGACTCACAGAGACCCAGTACTTC. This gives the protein CASSLFTGLTETQYF. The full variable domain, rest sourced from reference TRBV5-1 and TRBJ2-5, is KAGVTQTPRYLIKTRGQQVTLSCSPISGHRSVSWYQQTPGQGLQFLFEYFSETQRNKGNFPGRFSGRQFSNSRSEMNVSTLELGDSALYLCASSLFTGLTETQYFGPGTRLLVL.

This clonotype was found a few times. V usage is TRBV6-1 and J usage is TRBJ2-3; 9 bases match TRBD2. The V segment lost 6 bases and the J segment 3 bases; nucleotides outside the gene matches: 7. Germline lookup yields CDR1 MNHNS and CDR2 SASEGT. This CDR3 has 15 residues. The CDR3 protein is CASRPSGRRTDTQYF. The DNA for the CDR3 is TGTGCCAGCAGACCCAGCGGGAGGAGGACAGATACGCAGTATTTT.

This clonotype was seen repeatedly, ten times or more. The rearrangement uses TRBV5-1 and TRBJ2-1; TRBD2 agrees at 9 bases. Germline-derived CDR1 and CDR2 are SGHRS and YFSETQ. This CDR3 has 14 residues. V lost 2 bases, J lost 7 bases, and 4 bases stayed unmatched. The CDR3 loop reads CASSFNSGSNEQFF. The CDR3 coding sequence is TGCGCCAGCAGCTTTAATAGCGGGAGTAATGAGCAGTTCTTC. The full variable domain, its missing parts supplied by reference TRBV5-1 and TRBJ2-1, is KAGVTQTPRYLIKTRGQQVTLSCSPISGHRSVSWYQQTPGQGLQFLFEYFSETQRNKGNFPGRFSGRQFSNSRSEMNVSTLELGDSALYLCASSFNSGSNEQFFGPGTRLTVL.

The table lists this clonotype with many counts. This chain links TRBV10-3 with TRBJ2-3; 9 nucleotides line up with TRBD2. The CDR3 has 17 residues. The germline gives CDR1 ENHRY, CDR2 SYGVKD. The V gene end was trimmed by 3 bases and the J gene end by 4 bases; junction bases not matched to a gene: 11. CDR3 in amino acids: CAISDPGLAQGADTQYF. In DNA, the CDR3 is TGTGCCATCAGTGACCCGGGACTAGCACAGGGAGCAGATACGCAGTATTTT.

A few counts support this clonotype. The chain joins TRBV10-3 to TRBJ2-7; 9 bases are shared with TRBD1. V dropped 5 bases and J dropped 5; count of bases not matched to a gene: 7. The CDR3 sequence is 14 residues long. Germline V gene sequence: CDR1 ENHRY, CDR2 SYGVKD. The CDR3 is CAISRQGVGHEQYF. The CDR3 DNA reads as TGTGCCATCAGTAGACAGGGGGTTGGGCACGAGCAGTACTTC.

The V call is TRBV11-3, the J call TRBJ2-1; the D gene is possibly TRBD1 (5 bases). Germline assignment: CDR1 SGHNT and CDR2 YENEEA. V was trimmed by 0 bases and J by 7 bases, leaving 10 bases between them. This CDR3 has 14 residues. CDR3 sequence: CASSLEPRVNEQFF. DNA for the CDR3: TGTGCCAGCAGCTTAGAGCCCAGGGTAAATGAGCAGTTCTTC.

The CDR3, as DNA: TGCAGTGCTAGATCTAGCGGGTCAGGGGCAGATACGCAGTATTTT. This codes for CSARSSGSGADTQYF. The J gene is TRBJ2-3, the V gene TRBV20-1, with 8 bases that match TRBD2. Germline CDR1 is DFQATT and CDR2 is SNEGSKA (reference sequence). With 2 bases clipped from V and 4 bases from J, the junction kept 8 bases outside the gene matches. The CDR3 is 15 residues long.

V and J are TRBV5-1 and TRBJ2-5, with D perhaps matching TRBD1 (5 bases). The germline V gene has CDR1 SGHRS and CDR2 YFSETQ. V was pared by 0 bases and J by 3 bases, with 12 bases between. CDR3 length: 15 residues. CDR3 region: CASSLGSQGEETQYF. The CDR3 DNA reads TGCGCCAGCAGCTTGGGCTCGCAGGGCGAAGAGACCCAGTACTTC.

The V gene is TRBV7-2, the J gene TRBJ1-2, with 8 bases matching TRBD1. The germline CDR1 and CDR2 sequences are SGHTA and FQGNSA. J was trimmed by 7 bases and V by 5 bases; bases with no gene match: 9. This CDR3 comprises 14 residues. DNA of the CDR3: TGTGCCAGCAGCAAGGACAGGGTTTACGGTGGCTACACCTTC. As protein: CASSKDRVYGGYTF. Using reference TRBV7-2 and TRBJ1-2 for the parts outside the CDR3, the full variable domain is GAGVSQSPSNKVTEKGKDVELRCDPISGHTALYWYRQSLGQGLEFLIYFQGNSAPDKSGLPSDRFSAERTGGSVSTLTIQRTQQEDSAVYLCASSKDRVYGGYTFGSGTRLTVV.

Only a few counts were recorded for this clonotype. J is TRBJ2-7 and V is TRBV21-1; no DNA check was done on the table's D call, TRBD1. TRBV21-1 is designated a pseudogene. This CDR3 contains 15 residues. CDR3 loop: CASSRKGVIRYEQYF. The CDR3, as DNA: TGTGCCAGCAGCCGCAAGGGGGTAATCCGCTACGAGCAGTACTTC.

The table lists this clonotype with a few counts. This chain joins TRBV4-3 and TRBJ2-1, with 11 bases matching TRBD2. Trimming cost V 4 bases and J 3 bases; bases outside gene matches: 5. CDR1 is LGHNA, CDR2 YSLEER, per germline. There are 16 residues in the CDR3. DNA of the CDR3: TGCGCCAGCAGCCTGAAACTAGCGGGAGTCTACAATGAGCAGTTCTTC. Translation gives CASSLKLAGVYNEQFF.

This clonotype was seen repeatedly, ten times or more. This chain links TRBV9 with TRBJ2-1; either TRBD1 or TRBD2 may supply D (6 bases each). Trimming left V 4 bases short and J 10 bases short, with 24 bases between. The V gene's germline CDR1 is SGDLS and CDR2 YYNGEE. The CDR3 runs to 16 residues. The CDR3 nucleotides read TGTGCCAGCAGCCCTATAATACAGGGTTGGGGGGCCGAGCAGTTCTTC. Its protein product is CASSPIIQGWGAEQFF.

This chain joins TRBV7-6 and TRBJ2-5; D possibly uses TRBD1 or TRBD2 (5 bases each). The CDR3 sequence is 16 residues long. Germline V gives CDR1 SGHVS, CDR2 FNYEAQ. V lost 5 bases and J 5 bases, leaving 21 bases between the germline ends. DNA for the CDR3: TGTGCCAGCAGCGGAAATGCAGTAGGGTGGGGGGAGACCCAGTACTTC. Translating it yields CASSGNAVGWGETQYF. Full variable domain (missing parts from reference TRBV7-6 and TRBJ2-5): GAGVSQSPRYKVTKRGQDVALRCDPISGHVSLYWYRQALGQGPEFLTYFNYEAQQDKSGLPNDRFSAERPEGSISTLTIQRTEQRDSAMYRCASSGNAVGWGETQYFGPGTRLLVL.

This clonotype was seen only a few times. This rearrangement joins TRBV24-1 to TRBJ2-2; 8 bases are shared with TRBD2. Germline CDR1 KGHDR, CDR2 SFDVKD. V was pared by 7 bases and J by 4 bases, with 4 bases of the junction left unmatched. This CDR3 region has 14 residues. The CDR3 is CATSAGGGTGELFF. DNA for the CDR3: TGTGCCACCAGCGCGGGGGGAGGCACCGGGGAGCTGTTTTTT.

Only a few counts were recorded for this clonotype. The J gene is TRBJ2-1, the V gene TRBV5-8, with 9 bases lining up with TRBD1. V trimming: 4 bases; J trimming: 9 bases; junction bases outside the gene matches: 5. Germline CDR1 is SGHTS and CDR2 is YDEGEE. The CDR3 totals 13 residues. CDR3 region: CASSRGQGGEQFF. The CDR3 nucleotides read TGTGCCAGCAGCCGGGGACAGGGCGGTGAGCAGTTCTTC.

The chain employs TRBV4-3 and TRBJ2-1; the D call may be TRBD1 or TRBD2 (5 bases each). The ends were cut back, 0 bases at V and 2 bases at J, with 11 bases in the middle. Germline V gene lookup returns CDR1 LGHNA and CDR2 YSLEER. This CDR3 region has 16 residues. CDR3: CASSQDFRGPYNEQFF. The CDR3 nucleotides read TGCGCCAGCAGCCAAGATTTTCGGGGACCCTACAATGAGCAGTTCTTC.

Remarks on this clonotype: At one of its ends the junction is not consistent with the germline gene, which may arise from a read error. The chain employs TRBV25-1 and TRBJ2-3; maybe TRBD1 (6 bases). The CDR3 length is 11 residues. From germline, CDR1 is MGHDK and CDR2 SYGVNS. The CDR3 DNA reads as TGTGCCAGCAGTAGAGTAGACAGGATGGAATTT. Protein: CASSRVDRMEF.